This T cell receptor beta chain originates from a study of T cell responses to AZD1222 COVID-19 vaccine. Profiling relied on immunoSEQ multiplex PCR, and the TCRdb table lists in-frame clones only, not all of them. The sample has about 150,000 clones; 80% to 90% are singletons. General study points: Clonal diversity was possibly underestimated; the donors were predominantly white British and more often female. Sampling captured repertoires only after the peak T cell response. Spike-specific TCRs gained breadth and depth after people received two AZD1222 doses.

Notes on this clone: Its antigen is not known.

The CDR3 has 16 amino acids. The J segment lost 5 bases and the V segment lost 4 bases, leaving 12 bases of the junction unmatched. Germline lookup yields CDR1 MNHEY and CDR2 SMNVEV (reference sequence). The specimen comprised peripheral blood, sampled on day 0 of AZD1222 vaccination. This chain links TRBV27 with TRBJ2-5; TRBD2 matches at 8 bases. This receptor was identified in an adult in good health. CDR3 DNA: TGTGCCAGCAGTTGGAGGAGCGGGAGAGGATGGGAGACCCAGTACTTC. This gives the protein CASSWRSGRGWETQYF.